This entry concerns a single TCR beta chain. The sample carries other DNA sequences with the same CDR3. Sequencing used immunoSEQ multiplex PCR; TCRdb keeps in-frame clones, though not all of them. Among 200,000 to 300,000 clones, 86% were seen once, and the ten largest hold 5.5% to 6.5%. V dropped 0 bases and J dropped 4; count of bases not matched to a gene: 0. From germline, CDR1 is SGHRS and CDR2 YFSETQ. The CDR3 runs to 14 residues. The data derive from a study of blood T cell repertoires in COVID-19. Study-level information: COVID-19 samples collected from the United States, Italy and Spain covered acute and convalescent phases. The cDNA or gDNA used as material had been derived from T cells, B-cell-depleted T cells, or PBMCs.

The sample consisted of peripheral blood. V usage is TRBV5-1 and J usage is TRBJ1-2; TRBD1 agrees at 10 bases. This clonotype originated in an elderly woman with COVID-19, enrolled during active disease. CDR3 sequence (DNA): TGCGCCAGCAGCTTGGGACAGGGGGCCTATGGCTACACCTTC. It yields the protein CASSLGQGAYGYTF.